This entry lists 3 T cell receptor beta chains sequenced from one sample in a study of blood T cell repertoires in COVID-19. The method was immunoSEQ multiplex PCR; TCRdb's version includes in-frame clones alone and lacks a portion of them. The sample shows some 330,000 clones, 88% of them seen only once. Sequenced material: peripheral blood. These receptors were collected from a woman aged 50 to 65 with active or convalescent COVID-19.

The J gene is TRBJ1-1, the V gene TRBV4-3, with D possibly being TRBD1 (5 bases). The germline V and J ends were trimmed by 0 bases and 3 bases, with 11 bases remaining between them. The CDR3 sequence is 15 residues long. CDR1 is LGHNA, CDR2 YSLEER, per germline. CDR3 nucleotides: TGCGCCAGCAGCCAAGAATCTGACAGCTACACTGAAGCTTTCTTT. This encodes CASSQESDSYTEAFF.

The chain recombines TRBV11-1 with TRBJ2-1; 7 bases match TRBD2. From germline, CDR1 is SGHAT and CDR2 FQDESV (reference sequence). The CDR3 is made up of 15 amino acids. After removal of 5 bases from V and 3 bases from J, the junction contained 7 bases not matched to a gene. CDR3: CASSPAGDLYNEQFF. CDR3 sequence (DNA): TGTGCCAGCAGCCCCGCGGGGGACCTCTACAATGAGCAGTTCTTC.

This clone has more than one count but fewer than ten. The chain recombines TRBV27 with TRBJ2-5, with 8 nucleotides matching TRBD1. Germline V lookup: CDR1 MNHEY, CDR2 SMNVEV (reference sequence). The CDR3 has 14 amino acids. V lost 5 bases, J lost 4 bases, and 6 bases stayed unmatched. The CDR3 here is CASSPQTGVETQYF. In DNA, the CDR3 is TGTGCCAGCAGTCCACAGACAGGGGTAGAGACCCAGTACTTC.